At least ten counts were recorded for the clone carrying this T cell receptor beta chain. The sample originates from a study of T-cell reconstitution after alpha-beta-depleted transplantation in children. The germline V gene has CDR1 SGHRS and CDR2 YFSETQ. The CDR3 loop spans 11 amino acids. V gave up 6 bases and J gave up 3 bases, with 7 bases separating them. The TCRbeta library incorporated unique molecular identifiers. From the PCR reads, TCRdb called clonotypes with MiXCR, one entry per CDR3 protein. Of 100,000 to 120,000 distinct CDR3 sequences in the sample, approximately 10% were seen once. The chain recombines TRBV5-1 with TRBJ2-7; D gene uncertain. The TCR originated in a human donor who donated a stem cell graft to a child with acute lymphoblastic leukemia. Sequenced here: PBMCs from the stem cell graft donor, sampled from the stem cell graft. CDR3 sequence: CASILHYEQYF. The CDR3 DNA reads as TGCGCCAGCATTTTGCACTACGAGCAGTACTTC.